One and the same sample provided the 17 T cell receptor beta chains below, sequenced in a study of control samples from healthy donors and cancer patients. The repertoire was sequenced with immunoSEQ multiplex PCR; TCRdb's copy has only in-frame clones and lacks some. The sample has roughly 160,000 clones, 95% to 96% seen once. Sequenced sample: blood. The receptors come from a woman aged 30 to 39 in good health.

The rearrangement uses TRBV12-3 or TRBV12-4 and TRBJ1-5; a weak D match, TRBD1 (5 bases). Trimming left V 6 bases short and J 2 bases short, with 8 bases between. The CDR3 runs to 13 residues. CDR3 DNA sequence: TGTGCCAGCAGACTAGGGGGCAATCAGCCCCAGCATTTT. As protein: CASRLGGNQPQHF.

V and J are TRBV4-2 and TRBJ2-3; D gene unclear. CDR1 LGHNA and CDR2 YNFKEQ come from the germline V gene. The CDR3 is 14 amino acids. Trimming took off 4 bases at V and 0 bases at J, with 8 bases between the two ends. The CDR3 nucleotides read TGTGCCAGCAGCCTACCTGACAGCACAGATACGCAGTATTTT. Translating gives CASSLPDSTDTQYF.

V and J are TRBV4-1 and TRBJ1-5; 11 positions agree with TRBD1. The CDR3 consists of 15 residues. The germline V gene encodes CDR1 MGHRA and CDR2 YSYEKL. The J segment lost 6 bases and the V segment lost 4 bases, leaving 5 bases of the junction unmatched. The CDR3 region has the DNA TGCGCCAGCAGCCTCGGACAGGGGGCATCTCAGCCCCAGCATTTT. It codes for CASSLGQGASQPQHF.

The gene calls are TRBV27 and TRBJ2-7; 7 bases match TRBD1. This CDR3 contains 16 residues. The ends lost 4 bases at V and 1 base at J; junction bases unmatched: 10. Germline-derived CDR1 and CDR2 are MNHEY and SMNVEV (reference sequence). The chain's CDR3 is CASSSPPTGESYEQYF. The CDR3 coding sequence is TGTGCCAGCAGTTCCCCTCCAACAGGGGAATCCTACGAGCAGTACTTC.

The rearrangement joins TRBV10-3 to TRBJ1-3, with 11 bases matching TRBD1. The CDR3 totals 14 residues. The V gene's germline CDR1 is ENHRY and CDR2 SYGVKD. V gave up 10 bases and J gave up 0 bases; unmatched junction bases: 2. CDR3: CATGTGGSGNTIYF. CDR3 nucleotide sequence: TGTGCCACCGGGACAGGGGGCTCTGGAAACACCATATATTTT.

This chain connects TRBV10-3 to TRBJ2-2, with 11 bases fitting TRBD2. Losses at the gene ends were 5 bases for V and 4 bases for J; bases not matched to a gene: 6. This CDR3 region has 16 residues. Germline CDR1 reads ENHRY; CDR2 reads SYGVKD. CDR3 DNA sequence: TGTGCCATCAGTATACTAGCGGGGGCGGGCACCGGGGAGCTGTTTTTT. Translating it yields CAISILAGAGTGELFF.

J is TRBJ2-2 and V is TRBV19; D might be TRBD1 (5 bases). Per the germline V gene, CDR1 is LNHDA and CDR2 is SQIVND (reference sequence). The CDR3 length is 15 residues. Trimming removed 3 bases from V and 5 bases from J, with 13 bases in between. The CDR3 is CASSIGSGWTGELFF. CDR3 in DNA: TGTGCCAGTAGTATTGGTTCAGGGTGGACCGGGGAGCTGTTTTTT.

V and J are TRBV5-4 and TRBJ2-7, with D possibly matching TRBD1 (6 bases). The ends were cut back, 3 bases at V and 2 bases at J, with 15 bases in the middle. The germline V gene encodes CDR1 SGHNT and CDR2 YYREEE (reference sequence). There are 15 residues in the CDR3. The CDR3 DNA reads TGTGCCAGCAGCTACAGGGATGGAAGGCCCTACGAGCAGTACTTC. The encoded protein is CASSYRDGRPYEQYF.

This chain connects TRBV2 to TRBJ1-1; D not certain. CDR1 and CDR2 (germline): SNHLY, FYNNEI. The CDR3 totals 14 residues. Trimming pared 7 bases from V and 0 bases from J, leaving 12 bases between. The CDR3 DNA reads TGTGCCAGCATGGAACGGCGACTGAACACTGAAGCTTTCTTT. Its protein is CASMERRLNTEAFF. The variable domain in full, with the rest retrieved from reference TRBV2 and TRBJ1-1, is EPEVTQTPSHQVTQMGQEVILRCVPISNHLYFYWYRQILGQKVEFLVSFYNNEISEKSEIFDDQFSVERPDGSNFTLKIRSTKLEDSAMYFCASMERRLNTEAFFGQGTRLTVV.

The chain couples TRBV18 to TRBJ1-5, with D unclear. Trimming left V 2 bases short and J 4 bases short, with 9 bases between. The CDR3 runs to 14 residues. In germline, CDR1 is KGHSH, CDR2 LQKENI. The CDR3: CASSPSAGNQPQHF. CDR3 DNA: TGTGCCAGCTCACCATCGGCAGGTAATCAGCCCCAGCATTTT.

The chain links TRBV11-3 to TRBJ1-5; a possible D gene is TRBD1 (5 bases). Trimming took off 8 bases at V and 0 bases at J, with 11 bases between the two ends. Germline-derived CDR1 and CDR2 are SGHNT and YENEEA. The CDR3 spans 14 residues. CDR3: CASEWGDSNQPQHF. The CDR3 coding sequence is TGTGCCAGCGAGTGGGGGGATAGCAATCAGCCCCAGCATTTT.

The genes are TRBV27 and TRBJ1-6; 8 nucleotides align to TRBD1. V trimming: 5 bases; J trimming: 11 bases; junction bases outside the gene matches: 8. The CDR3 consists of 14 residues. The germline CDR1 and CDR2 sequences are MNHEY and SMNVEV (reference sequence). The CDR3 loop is CASSPGQGSTPLHF. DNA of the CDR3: TGTGCCAGCAGTCCAGGACAGGGCAGCACACCCCTCCACTTT.

As DNA, the CDR3 is TGTGCCAGCAGAATGGACAACTCCTATAATTCACCCCTCCACTTT. Protein: CASRMDNSYNSPLHF. V is TRBV28 and J is TRBJ1-6; weak D call: TRBD1 (5 bases). Germline CDR1 MDHEN, CDR2 SYDVKM. The CDR3 is made up of 15 amino acids. The germline V and J ends were trimmed by 6 bases and 0 bases, with 9 bases remaining between them.

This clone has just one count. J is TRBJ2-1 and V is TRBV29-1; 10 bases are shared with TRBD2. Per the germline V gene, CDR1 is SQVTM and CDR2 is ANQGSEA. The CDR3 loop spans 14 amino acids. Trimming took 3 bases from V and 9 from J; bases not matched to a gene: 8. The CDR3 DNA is TGCAGCGTTGACGAAGCGGGAGGGTATGGTGAGCAGTTCTTC. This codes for CSVDEAGGYGEQFF.

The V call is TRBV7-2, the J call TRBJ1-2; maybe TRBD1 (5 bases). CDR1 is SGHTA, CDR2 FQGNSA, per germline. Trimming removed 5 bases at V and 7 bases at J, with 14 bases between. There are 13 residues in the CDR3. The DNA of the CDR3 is TGTGCCAGCAGCCCTCTAGGGGTCTCTGGCTACACCTTC. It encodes CASSPLGVSGYTF.

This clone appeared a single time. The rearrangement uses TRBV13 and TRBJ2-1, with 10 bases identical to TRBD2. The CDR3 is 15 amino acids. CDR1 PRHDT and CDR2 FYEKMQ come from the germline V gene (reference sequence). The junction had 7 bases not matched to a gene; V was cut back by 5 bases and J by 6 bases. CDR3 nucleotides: TGTGCCAGCAGCCGACGGGCTAGCGGGAGCAATGAGCAGTTCTTC. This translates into CASSRRASGSNEQFF.

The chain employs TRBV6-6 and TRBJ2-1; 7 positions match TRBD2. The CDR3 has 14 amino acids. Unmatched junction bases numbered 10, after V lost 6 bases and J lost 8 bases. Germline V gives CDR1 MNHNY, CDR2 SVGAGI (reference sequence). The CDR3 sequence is CASSTSDFSYEQFF. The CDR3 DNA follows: TGTGCCAGCAGCACTAGCGATTTTAGCTATGAGCAGTTCTTC.